The clone carrying this T cell receptor (beta chain) was observed a single time. Its antigen is currently unknown. Primers: 60 Vbeta forward and 13 Jbeta reverse. TCRdb's copy holds only in-frame clones and misses some; the assay was immunoSEQ multiplex PCR. Of about 130,000 clones detected, roughly 80% appear once; the ten largest clones hold more than 3%. This specimen comes from a study of cytomegalovirus exposure and HLA in healthy donors. Points from the study as a whole: Accurate HLA-A and HLA-B prediction from TCR beta sequences was reported for most subjects. Using a false discovery rate of 0.05, a later analysis showed that approximately 17,000 TCR beta sequences were associated with HLA alleles. What was likely a sequencing artifact was a cluster of highly shared sequence variants.

The germline V gene encodes CDR1 LGHNA and CDR2 YSLEER. This CDR3 has 16 amino acids. The trim removed 4 bases at V and 2 bases at J, leaving 9 bases unmatched. The sequence was obtained from a man aged 18 to 35 in good health and CMV-seropositive. Material: PBMCs. The chain uses TRBV4-3 and TRBJ2-3; 7 bases fit TRBD1. The CDR3 loop reads CASSLHRTGYTDTQYF. The CDR3 DNA is TGCGCCAGCAGCCTACACCGGACAGGCTACACAGATACGCAGTATTTT.